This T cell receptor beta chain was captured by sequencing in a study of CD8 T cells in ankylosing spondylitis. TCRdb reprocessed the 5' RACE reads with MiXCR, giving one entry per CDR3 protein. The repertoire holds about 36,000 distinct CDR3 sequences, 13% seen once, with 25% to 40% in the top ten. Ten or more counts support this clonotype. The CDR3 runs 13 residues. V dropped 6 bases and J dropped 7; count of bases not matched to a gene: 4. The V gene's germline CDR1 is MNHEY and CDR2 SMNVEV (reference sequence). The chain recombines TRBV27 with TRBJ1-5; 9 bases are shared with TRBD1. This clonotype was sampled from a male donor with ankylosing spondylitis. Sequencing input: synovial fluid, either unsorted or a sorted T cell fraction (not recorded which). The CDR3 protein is CASSRDRDQPQHF. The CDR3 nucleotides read TGTGCCAGCAGCCGGGACAGGGACCAGCCCCAGCATTTT.